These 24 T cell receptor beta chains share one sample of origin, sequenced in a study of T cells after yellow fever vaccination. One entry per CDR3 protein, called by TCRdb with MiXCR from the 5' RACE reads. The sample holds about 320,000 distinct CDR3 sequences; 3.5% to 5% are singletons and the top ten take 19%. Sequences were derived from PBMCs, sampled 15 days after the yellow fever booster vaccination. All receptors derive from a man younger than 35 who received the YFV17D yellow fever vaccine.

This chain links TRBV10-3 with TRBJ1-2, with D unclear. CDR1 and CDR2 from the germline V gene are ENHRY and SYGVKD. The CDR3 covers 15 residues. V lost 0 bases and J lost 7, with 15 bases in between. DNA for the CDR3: TGTGCCATCAGTGAGTCTGGGTCCGGGATTAGTGGCTACACCTTC. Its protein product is CAISESGSGISGYTF.

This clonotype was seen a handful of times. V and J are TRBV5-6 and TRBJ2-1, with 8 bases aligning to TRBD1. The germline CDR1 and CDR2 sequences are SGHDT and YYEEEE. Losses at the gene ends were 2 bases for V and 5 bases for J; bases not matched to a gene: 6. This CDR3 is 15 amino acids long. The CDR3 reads CASSFLQGGHNEQFF. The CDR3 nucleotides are TGTGCCAGCAGCTTTTTACAGGGGGGCCACAATGAGCAGTTCTTC.

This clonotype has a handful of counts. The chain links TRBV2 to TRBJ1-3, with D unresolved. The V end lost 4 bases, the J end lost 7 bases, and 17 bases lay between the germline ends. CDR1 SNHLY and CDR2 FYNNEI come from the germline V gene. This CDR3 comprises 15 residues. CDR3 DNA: TGTGCCAGCAGTGGAAACTGGGGTAGAACGAACACCATATATTTT. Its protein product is CASSGNWGRTNTIYF.

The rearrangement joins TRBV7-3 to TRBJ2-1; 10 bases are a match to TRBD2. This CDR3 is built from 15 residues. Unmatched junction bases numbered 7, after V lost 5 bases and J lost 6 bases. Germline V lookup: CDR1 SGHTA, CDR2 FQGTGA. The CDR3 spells CASSQAGGRANEQFF. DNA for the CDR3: TGTGCCAGCAGCCAAGCGGGGGGGAGGGCCAATGAGCAGTTCTTC.

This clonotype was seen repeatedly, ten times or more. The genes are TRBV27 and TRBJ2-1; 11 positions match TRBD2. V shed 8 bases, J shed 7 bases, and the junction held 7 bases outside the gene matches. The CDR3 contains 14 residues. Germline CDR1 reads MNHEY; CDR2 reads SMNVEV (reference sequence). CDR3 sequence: CASSGTSGRNEQFF. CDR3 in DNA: TGTGCCAGCTCCGGGACTAGCGGAAGGAATGAGCAGTTCTTC.

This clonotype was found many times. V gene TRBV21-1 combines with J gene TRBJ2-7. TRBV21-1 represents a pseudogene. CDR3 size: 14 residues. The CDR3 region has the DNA TGTGCCAGCAGCAAAGGAGGCGGATCCTACGAGCAGTACGTC. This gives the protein CASSKGGGSYEQYV.

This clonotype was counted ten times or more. CDR3 in amino acids: CASSPTGIYGYTF. The CDR3 DNA reads TGTGCCAGCAGCCCCACAGGGATCTATGGCTACACCTTC. The rearrangement joins TRBV7-2 to TRBJ1-2, with D perhaps TRBD1 (6 bases). There are 13 residues in the CDR3. CDR1 SGHTA and CDR2 FQGNSA come from the germline V gene. Between the trimmed V and J ends, which lost 5 bases and 4 bases, there was a span of 11 bases.

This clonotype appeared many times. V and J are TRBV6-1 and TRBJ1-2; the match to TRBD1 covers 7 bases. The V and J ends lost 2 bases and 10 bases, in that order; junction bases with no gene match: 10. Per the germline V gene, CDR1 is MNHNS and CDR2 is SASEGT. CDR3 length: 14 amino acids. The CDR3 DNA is TGTGCCAGCAGTGAACGAAGCAGGGGGGAAGACTACACCTTC. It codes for CASSERSRGEDYTF.

The CDR3 reads CASSQVLWYNEQFF. The CDR3, as DNA: TGCGCCAGCAGCCAAGTCCTCTGGTACAATGAGCAGTTCTTC. This chain connects TRBV4-3 to TRBJ2-1, with unresolved D. The V gene's germline CDR1 is LGHNA and CDR2 YSLEER. The CDR3 is 14 amino acids. V was trimmed by 1 base and J by 4 bases, leaving 8 bases between them.

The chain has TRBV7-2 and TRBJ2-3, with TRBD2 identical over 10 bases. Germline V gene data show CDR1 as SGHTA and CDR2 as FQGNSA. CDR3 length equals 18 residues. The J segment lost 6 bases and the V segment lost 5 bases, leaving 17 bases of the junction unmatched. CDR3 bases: TGTGCCAGCAGCAAGTCCTACGCGGGACTAGCGTACCATGATACGCAGTATTTT. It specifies CASSKSYAGLAYHDTQYF.

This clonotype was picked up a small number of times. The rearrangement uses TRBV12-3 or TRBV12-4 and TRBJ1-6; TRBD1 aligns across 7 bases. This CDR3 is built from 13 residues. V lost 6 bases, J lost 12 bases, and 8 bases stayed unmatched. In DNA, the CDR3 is TGTGCCAGCAGGGGACAGTCCGCAGGACCCCTCCACTTT. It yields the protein CASRGQSAGPLHF.

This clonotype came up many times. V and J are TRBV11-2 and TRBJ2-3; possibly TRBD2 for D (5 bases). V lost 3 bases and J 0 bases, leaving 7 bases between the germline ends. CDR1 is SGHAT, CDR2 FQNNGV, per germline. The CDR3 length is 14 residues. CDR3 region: CASSFQRSTDTQYF. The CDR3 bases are TGTGCCAGCAGCTTTCAGCGGAGCACAGATACGCAGTATTTT.

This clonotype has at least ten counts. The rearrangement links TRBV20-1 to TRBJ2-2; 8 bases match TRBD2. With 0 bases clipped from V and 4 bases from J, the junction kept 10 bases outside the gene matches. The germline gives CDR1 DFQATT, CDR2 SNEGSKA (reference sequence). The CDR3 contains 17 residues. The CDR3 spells CSARDFGSGAITGELFF. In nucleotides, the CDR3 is TGCAGTGCTAGAGATTTCGGTAGCGGGGCTATCACCGGGGAGCTGTTTTTT.

In nucleotides, the CDR3 is TGTGCCAGCAGCGAACTCGGGCTACGCTATGGCTACACCTTC. The encoded protein is CASSELGLRYGYTF. This sequence joins TRBV7-2 and TRBJ1-2; D is undetermined. V was pared by 5 bases and J by 4 bases, with 14 bases between. Germline V gene sequence: CDR1 SGHTA, CDR2 FQGNSA. This CDR3 has 14 amino acids.

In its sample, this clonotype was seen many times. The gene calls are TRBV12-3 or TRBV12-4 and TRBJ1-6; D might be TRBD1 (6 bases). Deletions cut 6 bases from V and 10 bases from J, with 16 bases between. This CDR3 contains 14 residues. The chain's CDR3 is CASRLTGSESPLHF. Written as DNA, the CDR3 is TGTGCCAGCAGGTTAACAGGGTCGGAGTCACCCCTCCACTTT.

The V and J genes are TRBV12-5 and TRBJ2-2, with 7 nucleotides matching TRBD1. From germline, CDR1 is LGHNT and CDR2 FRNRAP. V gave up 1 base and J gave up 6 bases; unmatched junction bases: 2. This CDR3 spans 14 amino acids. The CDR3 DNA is TGTGCTAGTGGTTTGGGACAGGGTGCCGGGGAGCTGTTTTTT. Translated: CASGLGQGAGELFF.

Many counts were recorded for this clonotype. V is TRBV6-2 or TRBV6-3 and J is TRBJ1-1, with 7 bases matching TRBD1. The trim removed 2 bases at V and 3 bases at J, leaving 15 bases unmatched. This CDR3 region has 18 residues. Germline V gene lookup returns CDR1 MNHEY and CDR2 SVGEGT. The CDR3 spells CASSYQRDRDHRDTEAFF. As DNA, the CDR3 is TGTGCCAGCAGTTACCAGCGAGACAGGGACCATCGGGACACTGAAGCTTTCTTT.

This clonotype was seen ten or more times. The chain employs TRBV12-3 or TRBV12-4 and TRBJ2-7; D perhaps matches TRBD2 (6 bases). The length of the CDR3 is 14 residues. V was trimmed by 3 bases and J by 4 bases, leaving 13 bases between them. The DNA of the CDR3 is TGTGCCAGCAGTTTGGGGCCGGGGGATTACGAGCAGTACGTC. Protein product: CASSLGPGDYEQYV.

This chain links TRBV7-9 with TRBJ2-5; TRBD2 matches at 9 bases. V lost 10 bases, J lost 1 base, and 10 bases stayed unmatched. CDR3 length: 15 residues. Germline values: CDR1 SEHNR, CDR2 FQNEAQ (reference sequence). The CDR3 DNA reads TGTGCCACCTCGAGAGCGGGGGGACCCCAAGAGACCCAGTACTTC. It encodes CATSRAGGPQETQYF.

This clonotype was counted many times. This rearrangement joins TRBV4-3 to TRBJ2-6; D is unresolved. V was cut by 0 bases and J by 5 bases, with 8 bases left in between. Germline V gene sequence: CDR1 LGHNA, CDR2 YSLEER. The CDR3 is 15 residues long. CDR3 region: CASSQDSDWANVLTF. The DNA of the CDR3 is TGCGCCAGCAGCCAAGACAGCGACTGGGCCAACGTCCTGACTTTC.

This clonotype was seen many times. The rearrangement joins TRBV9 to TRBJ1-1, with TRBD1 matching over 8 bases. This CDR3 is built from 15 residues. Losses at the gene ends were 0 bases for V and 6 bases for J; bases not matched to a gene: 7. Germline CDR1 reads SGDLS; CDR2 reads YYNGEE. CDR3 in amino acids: CASSVGQGRQSEAFF. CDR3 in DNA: TGTGCCAGCAGCGTAGGACAGGGGAGACAGTCTGAAGCTTTCTTT.

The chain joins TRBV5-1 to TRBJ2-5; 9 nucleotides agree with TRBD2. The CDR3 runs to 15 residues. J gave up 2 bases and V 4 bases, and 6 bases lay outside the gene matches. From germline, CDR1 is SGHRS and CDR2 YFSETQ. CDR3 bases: TGCGCCAGCAGCCGCGGGGGGGCCGAACAAGAGACCCAGTACTTC. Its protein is CASSRGGAEQETQYF.

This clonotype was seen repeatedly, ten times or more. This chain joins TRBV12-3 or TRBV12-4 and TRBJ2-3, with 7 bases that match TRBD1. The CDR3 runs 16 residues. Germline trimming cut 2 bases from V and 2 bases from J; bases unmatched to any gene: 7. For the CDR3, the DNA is TGTGCCAGCAGTTTAAGGGGGCAGGGTAACACAGATACGCAGTATTTT. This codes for CASSLRGQGNTDTQYF.

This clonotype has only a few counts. In DNA, the CDR3 is TGTGCCAGCAGTTTATTGAACCCGGTGGGTAACCATGAGCAGTTCTTC. Translation: CASSLLNPVGNHEQFF. The V gene is TRBV28, the J gene TRBJ2-1; D is unclear. The CDR3 totals 16 residues. Germline lookup yields CDR1 MDHEN and CDR2 SYDVKM. Trimming cost V 1 base and J 8 bases, with 18 bases left between them.